This T cell receptor (beta chain) was sequenced for a study of technical replicates of blood from a few donors. Looked up from germline, CDR1 is GTSNPN and CDR2 is SVGIG (reference sequence). This CDR3 comprises 12 residues. Trimming left V 2 bases short and J 0 bases short, with 4 bases between. Method: immunoSEQ multiplex PCR; TCRdb's copy keeps in-frame clones and lacks some. The sample lists 60,000 to 90,000 clones; 95% were seen once. Sequenced input: T cells isolated from PBMCs. The chain recombines TRBV30 with TRBJ2-5; D is ambiguous. This sequence was found in a human donor in good health. In DNA form, the CDR3 reads TGTGCCTGGAGTCACAACCAAGAGACCCAGTACTTC. Amino acids: CAWSHNQETQYF.